The clone carrying this T cell receptor (beta chain) was detected only a few times. What it binds is unknown. This specimen belongs to a study of T-cell reconstitution after alpha-beta-depleted transplantation in children. Overall study findings and caveats: Some patients' high day-60 TCRbeta diversity was attributed to recipient cells surviving conditioning. There were reportedly several hundred expanded graft clones from which alpha-beta T cells came about two months after transplant. Diversity and T-cell counts at one year after transplant derived mostly from new T cells.

The CDR3 totals 16 residues. The V gene end was trimmed by 1 base and the J gene end by 9 bases; junction bases not matched to a gene: 6. In germline, CDR1 is SGHTA, CDR2 FQGNSA. A TCRbeta library incorporating unique molecular identifiers was prepared. TCRdb re-called the PCR reads through MiXCR, storing one row per CDR3 protein. Of almost 250,000 distinct CDR3 sequences in the sample, about 25% are singletons; the top ten hold less than 3.5%. This specimen consisted of PBMCs, obtained before TCRalphabeta/CD19-depleted stem cell transplant. The sequence was collected from a girl under 10 years old with Fanconi anemia, due to receive a stem cell transplant. The chain recombines TRBV7-2 with TRBJ2-1, with TRBD2 matching 13 bases. The CDR3 nucleotides read TGTGCCAGCAGCTTAGTTGGACTAGCGGGGGTGGCTGAGCAGTTCTTC. Translation: CASSLVGLAGVAEQFF.